The 15 T cell receptor beta chains presented below share a single source sample, sequenced in a study of cytomegalovirus exposure and HLA in healthy donors. Primers: 60 Vbeta forward and 13 Jbeta reverse. Clones were sequenced by immunoSEQ multiplex PCR, and TCRdb holds only the in-frame ones, with some missing. The sample lists around 100,000 clones, 76% occurring once. Sequenced input: PBMCs. The receptor set was obtained from a man aged 35 to 55 in good health and CMV-seronegative.

This clone has a handful of counts. The CDR3 DNA reads as TGTGCCAGCAGCCCCAGATTTTATAGCAATCAGCCCCAGCATTTT. Its translation is CASSPRFYSNQPQHF. The chain employs TRBV6-5 and TRBJ1-5, with unresolved D. This CDR3 contains 15 residues. V lost 6 bases and J lost 0, with 12 bases in between. The germline CDR1 and CDR2 sequences are MNHEY and SVGAGI.

The V call is TRBV18, the J call TRBJ2-1, with 9 bases fitting TRBD2. J was trimmed by 8 bases and V by 2 bases; bases with no gene match: 4. There are 14 residues in the CDR3. Germline V gene data show CDR1 as KGHSH and CDR2 as LQKENI. The CDR3 loop is CASSPASGDDEQFF. CDR3 bases: TGTGCCAGCTCACCAGCTAGCGGGGACGATGAGCAGTTCTTC.

This chain connects TRBV19 to TRBJ2-5, with 10 bases fitting TRBD1. CDR1 and CDR2 from the germline V gene are LNHDA and SQIVND (reference sequence). The CDR3 loop spans 13 amino acids. The ends lost 9 bases at V and 0 bases at J; junction bases unmatched: 1. CDR3 sequence: CASGTGDQETQYF. As DNA, the CDR3 is TGTGCCAGCGGGACAGGGGACCAAGAGACCCAGTACTTC.

The CDR3 DNA sequence: TGTGCCAGCAGTGAGGTCTTTACAGGGTCCTATGGCTACACCTTC. Its protein is CASSEVFTGSYGYTF. The V gene is TRBV2, the J gene TRBJ1-2, with a weak D call TRBD1 (6 bases). The CDR3 is 15 residues long. The germline gives CDR1 SNHLY, CDR2 FYNNEI. Trimming stripped 3 bases from V and 4 bases from J, with 15 bases between.

The chain is built from TRBV4-3 and TRBJ1-2; D perhaps matches TRBD1 (5 bases). This CDR3 comprises 15 residues. CDR1 and CDR2 from the germline V gene are LGHNA and YSLEER. V lost 0 bases, J lost 6 bases, and 14 bases lay in between. The CDR3 DNA reads as TGCGCCAGCAGCCAAGATTGGCAGGGTAGAGATGGCTACACCTTC. Amino acids: CASSQDWQGRDGYTF.

The CDR3, as DNA: TGTGCCAGCAGTTTAAGACAGCATGGAGAGCAGTACGTC. Amino acid sequence: CASSLRQHGEQYV. The chain recombines TRBV28 with TRBJ2-7; a weak D match, TRBD1 (5 bases). Trimming removed 2 bases from V and 7 bases from J, with 12 bases in between. The CDR3 has 13 amino acids. Per germline, CDR1 MDHEN and CDR2 SYDVKM.

The chain has TRBV29-1 and TRBJ2-1; TRBD1 aligns across 7 bases. The CDR3 length is 12 residues. The germline V gene encodes CDR1 SQVTM and CDR2 ANQGSEA. The junction had 6 bases not matched to a gene; V was cut back by 4 bases and J by 9 bases. The CDR3 bases are TGCAGCGTTGGAACAGGGGCAGTTGAGCAGTTCTTC. Its translation is CSVGTGAVEQFF.

J is TRBJ2-1 and V is TRBV2; maybe TRBD2 (5 bases). Trimming shortened V by 6 bases and J by 4 bases, and 13 bases separated the two germline ends. Per germline, CDR1 SNHLY and CDR2 FYNNEI. This CDR3 has 14 residues. Here the CDR3 reads CASSLDGEYNEQFF. The DNA for the CDR3 is TGTGCCAGCAGCCTGGACGGGGAGTACAATGAGCAGTTCTTC.

The rearrangement joins TRBV28 to TRBJ2-3; tentatively, D is TRBD2 (5 bases). CDR1 MDHEN and CDR2 SYDVKM come from the germline V gene. The CDR3 is 18 residues long. The V end was cut by 6 bases, the J end by 0 bases, with 22 bases between. The CDR3 is CASSMPIGLAVSTDTQYF. DNA for the CDR3: TGTGCCAGCAGCATGCCCATAGGGCTAGCAGTTAGCACAGATACGCAGTATTTT.

About this clone itself: In the same sample, other DNA sequences code for this CDR3. The chain recombines TRBV6-6 with TRBJ1-1; D unclear. Germline CDR1 reads MNHNY; CDR2 reads SVGAGI (reference sequence). Deletions cut 5 bases from V and 1 base from J, with 2 bases between. The CDR3 totals 11 residues. The CDR3 DNA reads TGTGCCAGCAGTCGGAACACTGAAGCTTTCTTT. As protein: CASSRNTEAFF.

This rearrangement joins TRBV14 to TRBJ1-3; D unclear. Germline CDR1 is SGHDN and CDR2 is FVKESK. The CDR3 sequence is 13 residues long. Trimming took 4 bases from V and 0 from J, leaving 4 bases between them. The CDR3 region is CASSRNSGNTIYF. CDR3 DNA sequence: TGTGCCAGCAGCCGTAACTCTGGAAACACCATATATTTT.

CDR3 residues: CAGQGAGKLFF. CDR3 sequence (DNA): TGTGCCGGACAGGGGGCAGGGAAACTGTTTTTT. This chain connects TRBV28 to TRBJ1-4; TRBD1 matches at 11 bases. The V segment lost 11 bases and the J segment 11 bases; nucleotides outside the gene matches: 4. Looked up from germline, CDR1 is MDHEN and CDR2 is SYDVKM. CDR3 length: 11 residues.

The rearrangement joins TRBV5-4 to TRBJ1-4, with D maybe TRBD1 (6 bases). The V and J ends lost 4 bases and 7 bases respectively, with 20 bases between them. This CDR3 contains 16 residues. Germline CDR1 SGHNT, CDR2 YYREEE (reference sequence). CDR3 residues: CASSKAEGGGIEKLFF. The CDR3 DNA sequence: TGTGCCAGCAGCAAAGCAGAGGGAGGGGGTATTGAAAAACTGTTTTTT.

The chain carries TRBV6-1 and TRBJ2-5, with D unclear. In germline, CDR1 is MNHNS, CDR2 SASEGT. The V gene lost 4 bases and the J gene lost 4 bases, with 4 bases spanning the gap. The CDR3 consists of 11 residues. As DNA, the CDR3 is TGTGCCAGCAGTGCAGGAGAGACCCAGTACTTC. Encoded protein: CASSAGETQYF.

This clone was picked up one time. V is TRBV2 and J is TRBJ1-5; 7 bases match TRBD1. The CDR3 is 16 amino acids. With V trimmed by 1 base and J by 4 bases, 7 bases remained unmatched. The germline gives CDR1 SNHLY, CDR2 FYNNEI. CDR3 residues: CASSEGGQRANQPQHF. The CDR3 nucleotides read TGTGCCAGCAGTGAAGGGGGACAGAGGGCAAATCAGCCCCAGCATTTT. The variable domain in full, with the rest retrieved from reference TRBV2 and TRBJ1-5, is EPEVTQTPSHQVTQMGQEVILRCVPISNHLYFYWYRQILGQKVEFLVSFYNNEISEKSEIFDDQFSVERPDGSNFTLKIRSTKLEDSAMYFCASSEGGQRANQPQHFGDGTRLSIL.